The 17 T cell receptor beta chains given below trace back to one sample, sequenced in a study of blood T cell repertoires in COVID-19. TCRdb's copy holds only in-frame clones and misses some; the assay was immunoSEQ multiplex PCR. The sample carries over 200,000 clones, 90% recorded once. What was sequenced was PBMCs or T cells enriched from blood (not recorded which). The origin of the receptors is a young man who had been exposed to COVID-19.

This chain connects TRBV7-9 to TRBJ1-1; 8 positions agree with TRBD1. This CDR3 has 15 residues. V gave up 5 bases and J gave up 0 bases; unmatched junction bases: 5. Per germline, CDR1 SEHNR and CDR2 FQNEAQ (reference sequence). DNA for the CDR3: TGTGCCAGCAGCCCAGAACAGGGGGTGAACACTGAAGCTTTCTTT. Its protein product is CASSPEQGVNTEAFF.

CDR3 sequence reads: CASSRQGVSYTF. The CDR3 bases are TGTGCCAGCAGTCGTCAGGGGGTTTCCTACACCTTC. The chain recombines TRBV6-5 with TRBJ1-2, with TRBD1 identical over 7 bases. Germline V lookup: CDR1 MNHEY, CDR2 SVGAGI. V lost 5 bases to trimming and J lost 10 bases; unmatched junction nucleotides: 7. This CDR3 has 12 residues.

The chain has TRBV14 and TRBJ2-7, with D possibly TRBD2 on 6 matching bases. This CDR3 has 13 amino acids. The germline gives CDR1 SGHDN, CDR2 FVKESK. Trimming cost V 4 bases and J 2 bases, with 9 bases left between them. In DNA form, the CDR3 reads TGTGCCAGCAGCCTCGGGACTCCCTACGAGCAGTACTTC. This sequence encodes CASSLGTPYEQYF.

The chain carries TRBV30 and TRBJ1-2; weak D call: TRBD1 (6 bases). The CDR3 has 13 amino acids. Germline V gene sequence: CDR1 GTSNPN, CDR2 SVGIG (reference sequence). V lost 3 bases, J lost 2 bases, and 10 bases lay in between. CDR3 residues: CAWSVGQNYGYTF. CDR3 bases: TGTGCCTGGAGCGTAGGACAGAACTATGGCTACACCTTC.

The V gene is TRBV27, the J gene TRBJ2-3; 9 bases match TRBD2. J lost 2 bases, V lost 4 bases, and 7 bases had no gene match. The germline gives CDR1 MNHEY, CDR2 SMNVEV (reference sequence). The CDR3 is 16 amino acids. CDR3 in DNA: TGTGCCAGCAGTTCCCCGCAGCGGGGGGCCACAGATACGCAGTATTTT. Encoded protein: CASSSPQRGATDTQYF.

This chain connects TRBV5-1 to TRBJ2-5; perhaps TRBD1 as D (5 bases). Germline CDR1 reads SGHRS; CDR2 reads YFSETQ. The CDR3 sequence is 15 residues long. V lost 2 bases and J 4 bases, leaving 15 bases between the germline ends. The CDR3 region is CASSLRGVSIETQYF. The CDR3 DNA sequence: TGCGCCAGCAGCTTAAGGGGTGTCAGTATAGAGACCCAGTACTTC.

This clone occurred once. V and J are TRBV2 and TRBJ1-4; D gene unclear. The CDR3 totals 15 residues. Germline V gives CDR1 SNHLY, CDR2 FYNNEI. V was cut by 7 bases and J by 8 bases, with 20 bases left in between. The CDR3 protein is CASIFIPRREEKLFF. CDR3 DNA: TGTGCCAGCATTTTTATCCCCCGGAGAGAGGAAAAACTGTTTTTT.

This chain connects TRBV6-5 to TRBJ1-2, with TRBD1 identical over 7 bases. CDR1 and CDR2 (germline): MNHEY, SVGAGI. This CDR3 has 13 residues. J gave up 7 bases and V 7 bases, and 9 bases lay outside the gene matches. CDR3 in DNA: TGTGCCAGCAACCCAGGGGGAAAAATTGGCTACACCTTC. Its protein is CASNPGGKIGYTF.

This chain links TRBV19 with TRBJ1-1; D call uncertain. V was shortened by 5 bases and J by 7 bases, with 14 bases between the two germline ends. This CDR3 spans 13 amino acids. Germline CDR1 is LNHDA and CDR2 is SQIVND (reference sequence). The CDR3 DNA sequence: TGTGCCAGTAGTTTAGGGTTTCATAGTGAAGCTTTCTTT. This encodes CASSLGFHSEAFF.

CDR3 coding DNA: TGTGCCAGCAGTTCGCCCGGGGGGCCCTACGAGCAGTACTTC. Protein product: CASSSPGGPYEQYF. The V and J genes are TRBV6-6 and TRBJ2-7, with D possibly matching TRBD2 (7 bases). This CDR3 comprises 14 residues. Germline V gene data show CDR1 as MNHNY and CDR2 as SVGAGI (reference sequence). Deletions cut 4 bases from V and 2 bases from J, with 12 bases between.

This CDR3 reads CATSLSTGSSYEQYF. CDR3 coding DNA: TGTGCCACCAGCTTGAGCACAGGGAGCTCCTACGAGCAGTACTTC. The V and J genes are TRBV15 and TRBJ2-7; TRBD1 might be the D (6 bases). Germline values: CDR1 LNHNV, CDR2 YYDKDF (reference sequence). The CDR3 is made up of 15 amino acids. The V end lost 5 bases, the J end lost 0 bases, and 14 bases lay between the germline ends. The full variable domain, completed using reference TRBV15 and TRBJ2-7, is DAMVIQNPRYQVTQFGKPVTLSCSQTLNHNVMYWYQQKSSQAPKLLFHYYDKDFNNEADTPDNFQSRRPNTSFCFLDIRSPGLGDTAMYLCATSLSTGSSYEQYFGPGTRLTVT.

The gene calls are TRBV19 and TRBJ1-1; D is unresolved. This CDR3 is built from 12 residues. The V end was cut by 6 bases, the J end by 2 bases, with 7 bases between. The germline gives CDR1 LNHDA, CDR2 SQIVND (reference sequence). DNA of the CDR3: TGTGCCAGTAGCTTTGTCAACACTGAAGCTTTCTTT. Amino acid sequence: CASSFVNTEAFF.

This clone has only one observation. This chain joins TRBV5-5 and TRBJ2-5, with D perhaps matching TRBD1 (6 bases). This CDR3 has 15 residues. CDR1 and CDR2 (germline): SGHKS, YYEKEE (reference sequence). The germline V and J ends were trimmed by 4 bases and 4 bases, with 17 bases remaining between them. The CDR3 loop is CASSGRAGARETQYF. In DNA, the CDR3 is TGTGCCAGCAGCGGAAGGGCAGGGGCACGAGAGACCCAGTACTTC.

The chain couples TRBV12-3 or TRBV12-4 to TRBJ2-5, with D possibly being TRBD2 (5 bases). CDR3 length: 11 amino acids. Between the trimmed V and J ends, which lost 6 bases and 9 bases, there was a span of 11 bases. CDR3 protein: CASRGGGAQYF. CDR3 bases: TGTGCCAGCAGAGGAGGAGGAGCCCAGTACTTC.

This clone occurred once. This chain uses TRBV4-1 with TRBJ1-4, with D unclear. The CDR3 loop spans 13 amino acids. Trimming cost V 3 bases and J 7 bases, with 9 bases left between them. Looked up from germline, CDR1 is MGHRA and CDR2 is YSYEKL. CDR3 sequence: CASSQTEGEKLFF. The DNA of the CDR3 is TGCGCCAGCAGCCAGACTGAGGGTGAAAAACTGTTTTTT.

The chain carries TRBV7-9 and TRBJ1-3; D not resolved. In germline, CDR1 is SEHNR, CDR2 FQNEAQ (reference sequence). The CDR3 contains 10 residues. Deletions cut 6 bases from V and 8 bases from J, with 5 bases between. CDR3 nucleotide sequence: TGTGCCAGCAGGGCAGACACCATATATTTT. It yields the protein CASRADTIYF.

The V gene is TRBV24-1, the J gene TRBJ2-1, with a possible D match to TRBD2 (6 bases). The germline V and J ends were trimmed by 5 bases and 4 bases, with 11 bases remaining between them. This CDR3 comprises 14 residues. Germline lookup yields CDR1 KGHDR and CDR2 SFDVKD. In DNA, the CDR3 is TGTGCCACCAGTGCGGGAGATGGATACAATGAGCAGTTCTTC. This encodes CATSAGDGYNEQFF.